This T cell receptor beta chain stems from a study of blood T cell repertoires in COVID-19. Turning to the study itself: COVID-19 samples, acute and convalescent, were from the United States, Italy and Spain. Sources were T cells, B-cell-depleted T cells, or PBMCs; the material itself was cDNA or gDNA.

This clone was detected only a few times. V shed 5 bases and J 7 bases; nucleotides not matched to a gene: 10. The CDR3 has 14 amino acids. CDR1 is SGHTA and CDR2 is FQGNSA in the germline V gene. Authors' analysis steps: Counts of nucleated cells, estimated from reference gene primer amplification, were obtained. Data came from immunoSEQ multiplex PCR; TCRdb stores just in-frame clones and leaves some out. V, J and clone size are taken as reported in that table, and D and trimming were inferred from the DNA itself. The sample lists over 80,000 clones, roughly 78% occurring once. The receptor comes from a woman in her seventies with acute or convalescent COVID-19. The V call is TRBV7-2, the J call TRBJ2-7; TRBD2 matches at 8 bases. Sequencing was performed on peripheral blood. The CDR3 DNA reads as TGTGCCAGCAGCCAAATTAATAGCGGGGTGGAGCAGTACTTC. The encoded protein is CASSQINSGVEQYF.